What follows describes a single T cell receptor beta chain. This clonotype was recorded at least ten times. The target of this receptor is not known. Base quality data are lacking; no much larger clone is found one base away. This sample was taken from a study of T cells after yellow fever vaccination (dated 2019 in TCRdb). For the study in its entirety: The SMART-Seq v4 Ultra Low Input RNA kit was used to prepare libraries from fractions with low cell numbers. To follow T-cell clones before and after primary and booster YFV17D yellow fever vaccination, bulk TCR alpha and beta repertoires were sequenced over time. Blood samples were taken at several timepoints before and after primary and secondary immunization, and bulk PBMC replicates and cell subsets were isolated. The cohort comprised two healthy male donors, one aged 18 to 30 and one aged 30 to 40 years.

What the treatment or condition label conveys for this sample: live attenuated yellow fever vaccine strain. PBMCs were isolated from peripheral blood using a standard Ficoll-Paque protocol. CD4 and CD8 T-cell fractions were isolated with Dynabeads CD4 and CD8 positive selection kits. RNA was extracted with TriZol from bulk PBMCs, CD4 and CD8 fractions, and dextramer-positive and dextramer-negative fractions. Paper-wide results and their limitations: Only two donors were included in the study, so the extent to which the findings can be generalized is limited. Compared with the primary T-cell response, the secondary T-cell response was faster but weaker, reaching its peak on day 5 rather than on day 15. After the booster, most clones that had expanded after primary vaccination were detected again (around 95% of CD4 and around nine tenths of CD8), suggesting broad maintenance of memory. A small fraction of clonotypes appeared in both the CD4 and CD8 compartments, likely as a result of convergent recombination. Because abundant contaminating clonotypes from the bulk population could be contained in FACS-sorted repertoires, computational filtering was required.

TCRdb records Illumina NovaSeq 6000 as the sequencer. TCR cDNA was synthesized by 5'RACE template switching, through which a universal primer site and unique molecular identifiers were introduced. Priming of cDNA synthesis was performed from both the TCR alpha and TCR beta constant segments. Library amplification involved two PCR steps, and the second step added sample barcodes and sequencing adapters. Sequencing of libraries was done on Illumina HiSeq 2500 (2x100 bp) or NovaSeq (2x150 bp). The published analysis was carried out like this. Reads were demultiplexed and collapsed into UMI consensus sequences with MIGEC, and V(D)J alignment was performed with MiXCR. Clonotypes responding to the vaccine were identified with edgeR on replicate PBMC samples, with the criteria of FDR below 0.01 and a log2 fold change above 5 up to day 15. Each bulk clonotype was labeled CD4 or CD8 based on which sequenced repertoire, CD4 or CD8, contained the clonotype at higher abundance. Using fastp at Q25 and MiXCR, TCRdb reprocessed the public reads and kept productive beta chains. Under each unique CDR3 protein, matching rows form one entry showing the most common genes and DNA. The V and J calls, along with clone size, are taken from TCRdb and not from the paper's own processing. The sample includes 300,000 to 400,000 distinct CDR3 sequences, with around a tenth observed a single time. The leading ten clones occupy approximately 3% of the sample.

According to the germline V gene, CDR1 reads MNHEY and CDR2 reads SVGEGT. V sheds 4 bases and J sheds 1 base, leaving 22 bases between their ends. There are 19 amino acids in the CDR3, from cysteine to phenylalanine inclusive. The CDR3 DNA has 57 bases and is translated from base 1. The rearranged chain carries TRBV6-2 or TRBV6-3 and TRBJ2-2, with the D call perhaps TRBD1 or TRBD2, as 5 bases match in each case. This sequence originates from a man between 18 and 29 years old who received the YFV17D yellow fever vaccine. The specimen comprised CD4+ T cells sorted from PBMCs, sampled 45 days after the yellow fever booster vaccination. The DNA sequence is as follows: TGTGCCAGCAGTTCGACTCGGGACCCCGTTCGCCGGAACACCGGGGAGCTGTTTTTT. Its protein reads: CASSSTRDPVRRNTGELFF.